The clone carrying this TCR beta chain appeared a few times. Its matching antigen is unknown. This sample is part of a study of cytomegalovirus exposure and HLA in healthy donors. On the study more broadly: In a previous analysis, some 120 million unique TCR beta sequences were found from approximately 180 million T cells.

Study-level findings and limits: A likely sequencing artifact accounted for one observed cluster of highly shared sequence variants. A later analysis showed TCR association rates differing by HLA locus, peaking at DRB1 and lowest at HLA-C.

This PCR relied on a set of 60 Vbeta primers and 13 Jbeta primers. As originally analysed: As a later analysis found, there were 80 million to 90 million unique TCR beta chains, of which about 10 million were shared. TCRdb's table, derived via immunoSEQ multiplex PCR, lists solely in-frame clones and lacks some. V and J calls and clone size are given by that table; D and trimming were obtained from the DNA. The sample records around 150,000 clones, more than 65% being singletons. Germline-derived CDR1 and CDR2 are SEHNR and FQNEAQ (reference sequence). Trimming pared 0 bases from V and 2 bases from J, leaving 8 bases between. This CDR3 comprises 15 residues.

Sequencing was carried out using PBMCs. This sequence originates from a man aged 25 to 45 in good health and CMV-seropositive. The rearrangement uses TRBV7-9 and TRBJ1-3, with no clear D. The CDR3 DNA reads as TGTGCCAGCAGCTTAGCGGGAGGGACTGGAAACACCATATATTTT. Its translation: CASSLAGGTGNTIYF.